Below, one T cell receptor (beta chain) is given with its context. This receptor's antigen is unknown. The record originates from a study of monozygotic twins with inflammatory bowel disease (dated by TCRdb to about 2019). Regarding the study in general: A total of about 28 monozygotic twin pairs were included in the full study, comprising nine German pairs (four IBD-concordant, five IBD-discordant) and 19 IBD-discordant Danish pairs. Within discordant pairs, disease-associated traits were sought mainly by comparing IBD patients with their genetically identical healthy co-twins. Each individual had, on average, about 151 000 unique TCRalpha sequences and 181 000 unique TCRbeta sequences available for analysis. The paper's findings and limits, for the study overall: Because patients received different immunosuppressive treatments, the repertoires may have picked up extra background noise and variability between individuals. Repertoire similarity did not differ between concordant and discordant twins, which could be due to limited statistical power. IBD patients shared fewer clonotypes with other individuals than healthy twins did, most markedly in patients showing signs of disease activity. IBD patients had lower TCRbeta repertoire diversity, measured by the inverse Simpson index, than their healthy co-twins. The results gave no support for a single strong signal or clonotype linked to IBD. Different T cell subtypes could not be distinguished in the analysis.

The receptor library was made with 5' RACE. Each TCR library was prepared from around 3,400 ng of total RNA. For each sample, cDNA was synthesized in eight separate reactions using SMARTScribe reverse transcriptase. During cDNA synthesis, template switching was used to introduce unique molecular identifiers that contained a 6-nucleotide sample barcode. Two nested PCRs of roughly 16 and 10 cycles amplified the TCRalpha and TCRbeta cDNA, and bead purification followed each PCR. Before amplification, the cDNA was both treated with uracil DNA-glycosylase and purified with the QIAquick PCR purification kit. The second PCR added Illumina TruSeq-compatible adapters along with sample-specific barcodes. Library quality and concentration were assessed using TapeStation and Qubit, and roughly 5 ng of each library was pooled. Pooled libraries were sequenced on an Illumina HiSeq2500 single-index Rapid Run with 2 x 100 bp reads and custom sequencing primers. On the authors' methods: PCR and sequencing errors were corrected by UMI-based consensus assembly using MiGEC version 1.2.6. MiXCR version 2.1.1 was used to carry out V(D)J alignment, clonotype assembly and CDR3 extraction. To normalise gene usage, clonotype sharing and MAIT/NKT TCR abundance, the analysis used the top 1000, 10 000 and 20 000 clonotypes per sample. After downsampling to 27 000 UMIs, diversity was calculated as the inverse Simpson index using the vegan R package. Paired Mann-Whitney U tests were applied to discordant twin pairs, and Benjamini-Hochberg correction was used for multiple testing. TCRdb reprocessed the reads and lists each CDR3 protein sequence as a single entry, with no DNA. What appears here as the V and J calls and clone size reflects TCRdb's work, not the paper's. The sample table includes approximately 390,000 distinct CDR3 sequences. The ten most abundant clones make up more than 2% of the sample.

From each donor, a roughly 2.7 ml peripheral blood sample was collected into PAXgene tubes and kept at -80 degrees C. Total RNA was isolated from whole blood with the PAXgene blood miRNA kit on an automated QIAcube, without T cell sorting. Peripheral blood from monozygotic twin pairs who were concordant or discordant for inflammatory bowel disease underwent deep TCRalpha and TCRbeta repertoire profiling using unique molecular barcoding. Smoking habits were recorded for all twin pairs, and each individual was classified as a current, former or never smoker. Reading the germline V gene gives CDR1 SGHRS and CDR2 YFSETQ. Its CDR3 holds 11 amino acids, cysteine through phenylalanine. No DNA accompanies this entry.

This sequence uses TRBV5-1 and TRBJ2-1. This TCR came from a human donor with ulcerative colitis or Crohn's disease, or a healthy co-twin of an affected twin (not recorded which). Sequencing used blood. The encoded CDR3 is CASRIYDEQFF.